This TCR beta chain was retrieved from a study of OX40 agonist ivuxolimab in advanced cancers. Study results and caveats: At 0.1 to 3.0 mg/kg and by week 6, clonal expansion occurred in CD4+ and CD8+ blood T cells.

The cohort excluded patients with autoimmune disease history or systemic immunosuppression. Germline CDR1 SGHTA, CDR2 FQGNSA. This CDR3 is 13 amino acids long. Deletions cut 7 bases from V and 3 bases from J, with 13 bases between. A word on this clone: The antigen is unknown.

The repertoire was sequenced with immunoSEQ multiplex PCR; TCRdb's copy has only in-frame clones and lacks some. This sample yields approximately 7,500 clones, of which 65% to 80% are seen a single time; 20% to 25% belongs to the top ten. The sequences come from CD4+ or CD8+ T cells sorted from blood, collected in a trial of the OX40 agonist ivuxolimab. The chain recombines TRBV7-2 with TRBJ2-7, with D hard to call. This TCR came from an adult with an advanced solid tumor such as melanoma, head and neck, liver or kidney cancer. In nucleotides, the CDR3 is TGTGCCAGCACTGACGAGGTCGACTACGAGCAGTACTTC. Translated, it gives CASTDEVDYEQYF.